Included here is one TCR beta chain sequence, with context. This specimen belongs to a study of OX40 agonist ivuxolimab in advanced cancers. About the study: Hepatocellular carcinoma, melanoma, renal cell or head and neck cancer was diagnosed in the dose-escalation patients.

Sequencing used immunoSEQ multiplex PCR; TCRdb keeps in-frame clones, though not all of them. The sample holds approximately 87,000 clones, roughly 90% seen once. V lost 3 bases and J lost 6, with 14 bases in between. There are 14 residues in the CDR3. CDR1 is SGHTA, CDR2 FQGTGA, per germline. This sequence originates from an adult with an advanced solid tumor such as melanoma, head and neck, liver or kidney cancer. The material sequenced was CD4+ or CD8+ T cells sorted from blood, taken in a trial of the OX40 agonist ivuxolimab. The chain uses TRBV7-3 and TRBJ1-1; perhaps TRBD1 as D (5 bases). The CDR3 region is CASSFGDSGAEAFF. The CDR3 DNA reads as TGTGCCAGCAGCTTTGGTGACAGTGGAGCTGAAGCTTTCTTT.